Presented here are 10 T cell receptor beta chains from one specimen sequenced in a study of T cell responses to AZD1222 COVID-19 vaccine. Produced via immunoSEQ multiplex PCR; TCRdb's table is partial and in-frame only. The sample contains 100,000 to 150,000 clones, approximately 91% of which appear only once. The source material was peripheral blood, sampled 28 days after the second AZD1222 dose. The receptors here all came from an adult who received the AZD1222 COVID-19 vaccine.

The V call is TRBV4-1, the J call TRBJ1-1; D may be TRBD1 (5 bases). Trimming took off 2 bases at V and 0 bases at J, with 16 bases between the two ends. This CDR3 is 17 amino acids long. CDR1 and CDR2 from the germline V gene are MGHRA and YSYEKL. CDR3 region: CASSQRAGGGLNTEAFF. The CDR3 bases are TGCGCCAGCAGCCAACGGGCTGGGGGAGGTTTGAACACTGAAGCTTTCTTT.

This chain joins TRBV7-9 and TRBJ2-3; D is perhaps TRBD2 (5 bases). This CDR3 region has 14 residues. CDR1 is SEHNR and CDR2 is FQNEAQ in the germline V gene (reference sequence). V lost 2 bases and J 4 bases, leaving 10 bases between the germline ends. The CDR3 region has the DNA TGTGCCAGCAGCTTACCCCTGGACTCAGATACGCAGTATTTT. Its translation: CASSLPLDSDTQYF.

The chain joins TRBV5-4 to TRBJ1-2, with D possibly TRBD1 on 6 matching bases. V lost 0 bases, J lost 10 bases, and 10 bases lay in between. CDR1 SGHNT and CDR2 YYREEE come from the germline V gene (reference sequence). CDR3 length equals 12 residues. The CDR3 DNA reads TGTGCCAGCAGCTTGGAGACAGGTTCCTACACCTTC. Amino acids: CASSLETGSYTF.

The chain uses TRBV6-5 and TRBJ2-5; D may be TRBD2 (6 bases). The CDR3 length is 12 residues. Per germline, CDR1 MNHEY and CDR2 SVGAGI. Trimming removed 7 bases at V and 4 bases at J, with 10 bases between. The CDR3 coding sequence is TGTGCCAGCACCCTGGGAGGAGAGACCCAGTACTTC. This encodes CASTLGGETQYF.

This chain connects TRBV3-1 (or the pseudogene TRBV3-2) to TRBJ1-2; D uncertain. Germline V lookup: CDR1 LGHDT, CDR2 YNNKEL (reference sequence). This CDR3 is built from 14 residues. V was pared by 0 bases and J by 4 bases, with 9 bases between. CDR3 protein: CASSQDTTGYGYTF. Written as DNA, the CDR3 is TGTGCCAGCAGCCAAGACACGACTGGCTATGGCTACACCTTC.

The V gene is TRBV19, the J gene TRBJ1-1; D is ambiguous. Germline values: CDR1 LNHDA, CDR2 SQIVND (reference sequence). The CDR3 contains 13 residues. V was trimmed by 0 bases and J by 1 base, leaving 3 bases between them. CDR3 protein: CASSIDENTEAFF. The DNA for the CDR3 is TGTGCCAGTAGTATAGATGAGAACACTGAAGCTTTCTTT.

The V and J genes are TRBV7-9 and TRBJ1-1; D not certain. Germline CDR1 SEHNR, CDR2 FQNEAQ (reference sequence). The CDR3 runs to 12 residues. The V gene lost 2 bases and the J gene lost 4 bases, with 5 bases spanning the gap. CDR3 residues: CASSLKGTEAFF. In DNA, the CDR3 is TGTGCCAGCAGCTTAAAGGGCACTGAAGCTTTCTTT.

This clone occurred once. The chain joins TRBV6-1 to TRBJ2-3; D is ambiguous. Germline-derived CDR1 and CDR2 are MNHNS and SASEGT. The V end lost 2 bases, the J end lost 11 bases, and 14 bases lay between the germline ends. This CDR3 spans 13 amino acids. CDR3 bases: TGTGCCAGCAGTGAACTGGGGTCAGGCGGGCAGTATTTT. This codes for CASSELGSGGQYF.

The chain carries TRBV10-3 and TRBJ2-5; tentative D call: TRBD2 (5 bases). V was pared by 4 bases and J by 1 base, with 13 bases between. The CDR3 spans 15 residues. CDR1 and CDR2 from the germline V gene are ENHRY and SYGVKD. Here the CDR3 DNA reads TGTGCCATCAGTGCGGGTATCGGGGTCCAAGAGACCCAGTACTTC. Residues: CAISAGIGVQETQYF.

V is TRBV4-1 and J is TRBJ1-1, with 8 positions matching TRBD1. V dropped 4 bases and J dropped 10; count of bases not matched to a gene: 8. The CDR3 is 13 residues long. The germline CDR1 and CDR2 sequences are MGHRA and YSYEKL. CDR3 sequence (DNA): TGCGCCAGCAGCCTCGATAGACAGGGGCTAGCTTTCTTT. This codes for CASSLDRQGLAFF.